These 13 T cell receptor beta chains originate from one sample sequenced in a study of yellow fever vaccine responses in identical twins. TCRdb used MiXCR to reprocess the RT-PCR reads, holding one entry per CDR3 protein. This sample yields about 19,000 distinct CDR3 sequences, of which over 65% are seen a single time; roughly 2.7% belongs to the top ten. Specimen: T cells from blood (PBMCs), unsorted or a sorted subset (not recorded which), collected before or after yellow fever vaccination (not recorded which). These receptors came from a woman younger than 35 who received the yellow fever vaccine.

This clonotype occurred once. This chain connects TRBV6-5 to TRBJ1-2, with no clear D. The CDR3 covers 15 residues. Trimming pared 0 bases from V and 4 bases from J, leaving 12 bases between. Per the germline V gene, CDR1 is MNHEY and CDR2 is SVGAGI. The CDR3 here is CASSYSPWTFYGYTF. As DNA, the CDR3 is TGTGCCAGCAGTTACTCTCCCTGGACCTTCTATGGCTACACCTTC.

The V and J genes are TRBV29-1 and TRBJ1-1; 9 bases map to TRBD1. Germline lookup yields CDR1 SQVTM and CDR2 ANQGSEA. There are 15 residues in the CDR3. J lost 1 base, V lost 6 bases, and 9 bases had no gene match. CDR3 DNA sequence: TGCAGCGTGGAAAGACAGGGGGGGGCGAACACTGAAGCTTTCTTT. Protein product: CSVERQGGANTEAFF.

This rearrangement joins TRBV4-1 to TRBJ2-5, with 7 bases matching TRBD1. From germline, CDR1 is MGHRA and CDR2 YSYEKL. The CDR3 sequence is 15 residues long. The J segment lost 3 bases and the V segment lost 1 base, leaving 5 bases of the junction unmatched. CDR3 sequence (DNA): TGCGCCAGCAGCCAAGGCTTGACAGGGAAAGAGACCCAGTACTTC. It yields the protein CASSQGLTGKETQYF.

J is TRBJ2-1 and V is TRBV20-1, with 8 bases matching TRBD2. Per the germline V gene, CDR1 is DFQATT and CDR2 is SNEGSKA (reference sequence). The junction had 12 bases not matched to a gene; V was cut back by 5 bases and J by 6 bases. CDR3 length: 15 amino acids. The CDR3 DNA reads TGCAGTGCTGGCAAGACTAGCGTCTCCACCAATGAGCAGTTCTTC. It translates to CSAGKTSVSTNEQFF.

This chain links TRBV11-2 with TRBJ2-3; D unclear. Germline CDR1 is SGHAT and CDR2 is FQNNGV. Trimming shortened V by 4 bases and J by 3 bases, and 14 bases separated the two germline ends. CDR3 size: 15 residues. CDR3 loop: CASSSSLLATDTQYF. The CDR3 DNA reads TGTGCCAGCAGCTCCTCCCTTTTGGCGACAGATACGCAGTATTTT.

CDR3 DNA sequence: TGCGCCAGCAGCCAAGAGGGGCCCTCTGGGGCCAACGTCCTGACTTTC. Amino acids: CASSQEGPSGANVLTF. The chain joins TRBV4-3 to TRBJ2-6; D might be TRBD1 (5 bases). Germline CDR1 is LGHNA and CDR2 is YSLEER. The CDR3 is 16 residues long. V shed 0 bases and J shed 0 bases, with 6 bases lying between them.

The chain joins TRBV20-1 to TRBJ2-7; the match to TRBD2 covers 9 bases. V gave up 2 bases and J gave up 4 bases; unmatched junction bases: 9. There are 15 residues in the CDR3. CDR1 DFQATT and CDR2 SNEGSKA come from the germline V gene (reference sequence). The CDR3, as DNA: TGCAGTGCTAGACCTCTGTTAGCGGGAGCTTACGAGCAGTACTTC. This sequence encodes CSARPLLAGAYEQYF.

In its sample, this clonotype was seen once. One end of the junction does not line up with germline, which may come from a read error. The chain uses TRBV7-8 and TRBJ1-3, with D hard to call. The CDR3 is 15 amino acids. From germline, CDR1 is SGHVS and CDR2 FQNEAQ. The CDR3 spells CASSLAPNSGITIYF. The CDR3 nucleotides are TGTGCCAGCAGCTTAGCCCCAAACTCTGGAATCACCATATATTTT.

This clonotype was recorded once. The J gene is TRBJ1-2, the V gene TRBV28, with a possible D match to TRBD1 (5 bases). CDR1 MDHEN and CDR2 SYDVKM come from the germline V gene. The CDR3 length is 13 residues. With 3 bases removed from V and 4 bases from J, the gap between germline ends came to 9 bases. CDR3 coding DNA: TGTGCCAGCAGTTTGGGGGGTGGCTATGGCTACACCTTC. This encodes CASSLGGGYGYTF.

The chain combines TRBV11-3 with TRBJ2-1; no firm D call. CDR3 size: 15 residues. Trimming pared 5 bases from V and 2 bases from J, leaving 13 bases between. Germline CDR1 is SGHNT and CDR2 is YENEEA. The CDR3 nucleotides read TGTGCCAGCAGCCCCGAAAACAAACCCTACAATGAGCAGTTCTTC. It specifies CASSPENKPYNEQFF.

The CDR3 DNA reads as TGTGCCACCACCCGGGATCCCCAAAGGATCGTCTATGGCTACACCTTC. Its translation: CATTRDPQRIVYGYTF. The J gene is TRBJ1-2, the V gene TRBV6-1, with unresolved D. The germline CDR1 and CDR2 sequences are MNHNS and SASEGT. The CDR3 is made up of 16 amino acids. Trimming left V 10 bases short and J 4 bases short, with 25 bases between.

The rearrangement uses TRBV28 and TRBJ1-5, with TRBD1 as a possible D gene (6 bases). Germline V gives CDR1 MDHEN, CDR2 SYDVKM. Trimming took 10 bases from V and 0 from J, leaving 16 bases between them. The CDR3 sequence is 15 residues long. The CDR3 sequence is CATVRGGVSNQPQHF. As DNA, the CDR3 is TGTGCCACCGTTAGGGGGGGGGTTAGCAATCAGCCCCAGCATTTT.

The V gene is TRBV20-1, the J gene TRBJ2-1, with unresolved D. The CDR3 sequence is 11 residues long. Germline-derived CDR1 and CDR2 are DFQATT and SNEGSKA (reference sequence). V lost 1 base and J lost 6, with 4 bases in between. Here the CDR3 DNA reads TGCAGTGCTAGAGGGGCCAATGAGCAGTTCTTC. It encodes CSARGANEQFF.